This is a list of T cell receptor beta chains from one sample in a study of T-cell memory formation after mild COVID-19. TCRdb re-called the 5' RACE reads through MiXCR, storing one row per CDR3 protein. Among about 200,000 distinct CDR3 sequences listed, more than 8% were seen once. The sample comprised PBMCs or a T cell subset sorted from them (not recorded which). Every receptor here comes from a man younger than 35 who had mild COVID-19 (a few samples of this study predate the infection). Cell type and time point are not known. Each CDR3 is given with its conserved first and last residue. D genes are given only for firm matches. Not all rows give a size; the values are once, few, many and, for expanded clones, a class.

V gene	J gene	clone size	D gene	CDR3 protein	CDR3 DNA
TRBV7-3	TRBJ2-1	few	TRBD2	CASSLIGGAGTEQFF	TGTGCCAGCAGCTTAATCGGGGGGGCCGGAACTGAGCAGTTCTTC
TRBV2	TRBJ1-6	NA	NA	CASTSGTPDSPLHF	TGTGCCAGCACTTCCGGGACGCCAGATTCACCCCTCCACTTT
TRBV7-2	TRBJ1-5	many	TRBD1	CASSLFMTGNGQPQHF	TGTGCCAGCAGCTTGTTTATGACAGGGAACGGTCAGCCCCAGCATTTT
TRBV6-2/TRBV6-3	TRBJ1-5	NA	NA	CASTSWVGGGWQPQHF	TGTGCCAGCACCTCTTGGGTAGGAGGAGGTTGGCAGCCCCAGCATTTT
TRBV5-1	TRBJ2-7	NA	NA	CASSPRGGAYEQYF	TGCGCCAGCAGCCCACGTGGGGGTGCCTACGAGCAGTACTTC
TRBV4-2	TRBJ1-6	few	TRBD1	CASSQDTGTGENNSPLHF	TGTGCCAGCAGCCAAGATACGGGAACAGGGGAAAATAATTCACCCCTCCACTTT
TRBV4-1	TRBJ1-1	NA	NA	CASSQEGYRASFF	TGCGCCAGCAGCCAAGAAGGGTACAGGGCCTCGTTCTTT
TRBV4-1	TRBJ1-2	NA	NA	CASSQEGQGYTF	TGCGCCAGCAGCCAAGAAGGGCAAGGCTACACCTTC
TRBV7-2	TRBJ2-3	NA	NA	CASSFRTDTQYF	TGTGCCAGCAGCTTTCGAACAGATACGCAGTATTTT
TRBV6-6	TRBJ1-1	NA	TRBD1	CASSSRDRYGTEAFF	TGTGCCAGCAGTTCCCGGGACAGATATGGGACTGAAGCTTTCTTT
TRBV7-2	TRBJ1-4	many	NA	CASSSGHNGKLFF	TGTGCCAGCAGCTCGGGACATAATGGAAAACTGTTTTTT
TRBV6-5	TRBJ1-6	few	TRBD1	CASRPDRGTFDSPLHF	TGTGCCAGCAGACCCGACAGGGGGACGTTCGATTCACCCCTCCACTTT
TRBV15	TRBJ2-5	NA	NA	CATSTYRDGGTQYF	TGTGCCACCAGCACGTACCGGGACGGGGGTACCCAGTACTTC
TRBV20-1	TRBJ2-5	NA	TRBD2	CSADGASGKQETQYF	TGCAGTGCTGATGGGGCTAGCGGGAAACAAGAGACCCAGTACTTC
TRBV11-2	TRBJ1-6	NA	NA	CASSLQRGGRVSPLHF	TGTGCCAGCAGCCTTCAACGAGGGGGGAGGGTTTCACCCCTCCACTTT
TRBV9	TRBJ2-7	many	NA	CASSVASGPGEQYF	TGTGCCAGCAGCGTGGCCTCCGGGCCGGGGGAGCAGTACTTC
TRBV7-2	TRBJ2-2	NA	NA	CASSFNRATWELFF	TGTGCCAGCAGCTTCAACAGGGCGACCTGGGAGCTGTTTTTT
TRBV9	TRBJ2-6	NA	NA	CASSVGGAGANVLTF	TGTGCCAGCAGCGTAGGGGGAGCTGGGGCCAACGTCCTGACTTTC
TRBV12-3/TRBV12-4	TRBJ1-4	few	TRBD1	CASSFRGQGDSKLFF	TGTGCCAGCAGTTTCCGGGGACAGGGGGACTCAAAACTGTTTTTT
TRBV30	TRBJ1-4	few	NA	CAWSVFHATNEKLFF	TGTGCCTGGAGTGTATTTCACGCAACTAATGAAAAACTGTTTTTT
TRBV5-1	TRBJ2-5	many	NA	CASSLFGTQETQYF	TGCGCCAGCAGCTTGTTTGGGACTCAAGAGACCCAGTACTTC
TRBV6-2/TRBV6-3	TRBJ2-1	few	NA	CASSGTPGGNEQFF	TGTGCCAGCTCTGGGACGCCCGGCGGGAATGAGCAGTTCTTC
TRBV6-5	TRBJ2-1	NA	NA	CASRGSLNEQFF	TGTGCCAGCCGGGGGTCCCTCAATGAGCAGTTCTTC
TRBV12-3/TRBV12-4	TRBJ1-5	few	NA	CASSLSGDGQPQHF	TGTGCCAGCAGTTTATCAGGGGATGGCCAGCCCCAGCATTTT
TRBV2	TRBJ2-3	NA	TRBD2	CASSRRERGTLPDTQYF	TGTGCCAGCAGCCGCCGGGAGCGGGGGACCCTCCCAGATACGCAGTATTTT
TRBV10-3	TRBJ1-5	few	TRBD1	CAISQPGTAGNSNQPQHF	TGTGCCATCAGCCAACCCGGGACAGCTGGGAATAGCAATCAGCCCCAGCATTTT
TRBV10-3	TRBJ1-5	few	NA	CAISEIGVNQPQHF	TGTGCCATCAGTGAGATCGGGGTCAATCAGCCCCAGCATTTT
TRBV6-1	TRBJ2-5	NA	NA	CASSGQGRFWETQYF	TGTGCCAGCAGTGGCCAAGGGCGTTTCTGGGAGACCCAGTACTTC
TRBV5-1	TRBJ1-1	few	NA	CASSPPYEGEAFF	TGCGCCAGCAGCCCCCCTTATGAGGGTGAAGCTTTCTTT
TRBV6-5	TRBJ2-1	few	TRBD2	CASSYSAGSSYNEQFF	TGTGCCAGCAGTTACTCAGCGGGGAGCTCCTACAATGAGCAGTTCTTC
TRBV7-2	TRBJ2-7	many	NA	CASSLAASYEQYF	TGTGCCAGCAGCTTAGCGGCGAGCTACGAGCAGTACTTC
TRBV20-1	TRBJ2-3	few	TRBD2	CSARWGLAGETDTQYF	TGCAGTGCTAGATGGGGACTAGCGGGGGAAACAGATACGCAGTATTTT
TRBV5-1	TRBJ2-5	many	TRBD1	CASSSRTGLLQETQYF	TGCGCCAGCAGCTCTCGGACAGGACTTCTCCAAGAGACCCAGTACTTC
TRBV5-1	TRBJ2-1	many	NA	CASSLAVKGGDEFF	TGCGCCAGCAGCTTGGCCGTGAAGGGGGGAGATGAGTTCTTC
TRBV4-3	TRBJ1-5	NA	NA	CASSQDWYGDQPQHF	TGCGCCAGCAGCCAAGATTGGTACGGAGATCAGCCCCAGCATTTT
TRBV10-3	TRBJ2-3	many	TRBD2	CAISGPSSGLSTDTQYF	TGTGCCATCAGTGGCCCCTCTAGCGGCTTAAGCACAGATACGCAGTATTTT
TRBV18	TRBJ2-3	few	TRBD1	CASSRRDRGDHTQYF	TGTGCCAGCTCACGCCGGGACAGAGGGGACCATACGCAGTATTTT
TRBV3-1	TRBJ2-1	NA	NA	CASSQVPANNEQFF	TGTGCCAGCAGCCAAGTTCCGGCGAACAATGAGCAGTTCTTC
TRBV5-1	TRBJ1-4	NA	NA	CASSERHGLGEKLFF	TGCGCCAGCAGCGAACGTCATGGACTTGGAGAAAAACTGTTTTTT
TRBV15	TRBJ2-4	NA	NA	CATSPRTGTPTLLAKNIQYF	TGTGCCACCAGCCCCCGAACCGGGACGCCAACTCTCCTAGCCAAAAACATTCAGTACTTC
TRBV15	TRBJ2-3	many	TRBD1	CATSRGTGRIADTQYF	TGTGCCACCAGCAGAGGGACAGGGCGGATTGCAGATACGCAGTATTTT
TRBV7-2	TRBJ2-2	many	NA	CASSLDPNTGELFF	TGTGCCAGCAGCTTAGACCCGAACACCGGGGAGCTGTTTTTT
TRBV6-2/TRBV6-3	TRBJ1-1	few	TRBD1	CASSSENRGRTEAFF	TGTGCCAGCAGCTCCGAAAACAGGGGTAGAACTGAAGCTTTCTTT
TRBV10-3	TRBJ1-3	many	NA	CALRGSAGNTIYF	TGTGCCCTCAGGGGTTCGGCTGGAAACACCATATATTTT
TRBV5-1	TRBJ2-1	NA	NA	CASSPDRAGEQFF	TGCGCCAGCAGCCCGGACAGAGCGGGCGAGCAGTTCTTC
TRBV5-1	TRBJ1-6	few	TRBD1	CASRAGTGLRSYNSPLHF	TGCGCCAGCAGGGCCGGGACAGGGCTCAGATCCTATAATTCACCCCTCCACTTT
TRBV18	TRBJ2-1	many	NA	CASSPVQGGHEQFF	TGTGCCAGCTCACCGGTACAGGGGGGGCATGAGCAGTTCTTC
TRBV7-6	TRBJ2-5	many	TRBD2	CASSLVGTSGAVQETQYF	TGTGCCAGCAGCTTAGTTGGGACTAGCGGGGCGGTCCAAGAGACCCAGTACTTC
TRBV5-1	TRBJ2-7	many	NA	CASSLEPGYSYEQYF	TGCGCCAGCAGCTTAGAGCCGGGCTACTCCTACGAGCAGTACTTC
TRBV6-6	TRBJ2-3	NA	NA	CASRSLGSLGDTQYF	TGTGCCAGCAGGTCACTCGGGTCCCTAGGAGATACGCAGTATTTT
TRBV28	TRBJ1-5	NA	NA	CASRQGDQPKHF	TGTGCCAGCAGGCAAGGGGATCAGCCCAAGCATTTT
TRBV7-9	TRBJ1-2	NA	TRBD1	CASNQPGTGEYGYTF	TGTGCCAGCAACCAGCCTGGGACAGGGGAATATGGCTACACCTTC
TRBV6-5	TRBJ1-2	few	TRBD1	CASSYGTGNYYGYTF	TGTGCCAGCAGTTACGGGACAGGAAACTATTATGGCTACACCTTC